The rows below give T cell receptor beta chains drawn from one sample of a study of T cell responses to AZD1222 COVID-19 vaccine. The table came from immunoSEQ multiplex PCR; TCRdb's copy has only in-frame clones and leaves some out. The table records 130,000 or so clones, 85% to 90% of them present only once. The input for sequencing was peripheral blood, taken on day 0 of AZD1222 vaccination. These receptors came from an adult in good health. The CDR3 runs from the conserved cysteine through the conserved F or W. The order of the fields is clone size, V gene, J gene, D gene, CDR3 DNA, CDR3 protein. D genes are given only for firm matches. Clone size is given for some rows only: seen once, a few or many times, or a class if the clone is expanded.

abundance: .
v_gene: TRBV25-1
j_gene: TRBJ2-3
d_gene: .
CDR3nt: TGTGCCAGCAGCGGCGACAGGCGCAGCGCCACAGATACGCAGTATTTT
CDR3aa: CASSGDRRSATDTQYF

abundance: .
v_gene: TRBV11-3
j_gene: TRBJ1-2
d_gene: .
CDR3nt: TGTGCCAGCACCCCCCGGCGGGCACGGACTAACTATGGCTACACCTTC
CDR3aa: CASTPRRARTNYGYTF

abundance: .
v_gene: TRBV19
j_gene: TRBJ1-2
d_gene: .
CDR3nt: TGTGCCAGTAGTATAGTCACAGGGCGGGATGGCTACACCTTC
CDR3aa: CASSIVTGRDGYTF

abundance: .
v_gene: TRBV19
j_gene: TRBJ1-2
d_gene: .
CDR3nt: TGTGCCAGTAGTATGCGACAGGCCATACCCTTACGGGGCTACACCTTC
CDR3aa: CASSMRQAIPLRGYTF

abundance: .
v_gene: TRBV12-3/TRBV12-4
j_gene: TRBJ1-2
d_gene: .
CDR3nt: TGTGCCAGCAGTTTAGCCGGGCCGGGGGCGCACACCTTC
CDR3aa: CASSLAGPGAHTF

abundance: .
v_gene: TRBV6-5
j_gene: TRBJ2-7
d_gene: TRBD2
CDR3nt: TGTGCCAGCAGTTACCCGACTAGCGGGAGATACGAGCAGTACTTC
CDR3aa: CASSYPTSGRYEQYF

abundance: once
v_gene: TRBV7-9
j_gene: TRBJ1-6
d_gene: .
CDR3nt: TGTGCCAGCAGCTTCGGTTGGCCGGGGGGATCACCCCTCCACTTT
CDR3aa: CASSFGWPGGSPLHF

abundance: .
v_gene: TRBV19
j_gene: TRBJ1-5
d_gene: .
CDR3nt: TGTGCCAGTAGTACTGGGAGGGGGTCTCAGCCCCAGCATTTT
CDR3aa: CASSTGRGSQPQHF

abundance: .
v_gene: TRBV7-9
j_gene: TRBJ1-1
d_gene: .
CDR3nt: TGTGCCAGCAGCTTGGGCCTCATAGAGAACACTGAAGCTTTCTTT
CDR3aa: CASSLGLIENTEAFF

abundance: .
v_gene: TRBV5-1
j_gene: TRBJ2-7
d_gene: TRBD1
CDR3nt: TGCGCCATGGGACAGGGGACCTACGAGCAGTACTTC
CDR3aa: CAMGQGTYEQYF

abundance: .
v_gene: TRBV20-1
j_gene: TRBJ2-1
d_gene: .
CDR3nt: TGCAGTGCTAGTTGGACCCCCTCCAATGAGCAGTTCTTC
CDR3aa: CSASWTPSNEQFF

abundance: once
v_gene: TRBV7-9
j_gene: TRBJ1-5
d_gene: .
CDR3nt: TGTGCCAGCAGCTTGGGAACCTACCCCGAGCCCCAGCATTTT
CDR3aa: CASSLGTYPEPQHF

abundance: .
v_gene: TRBV27
j_gene: TRBJ2-7
d_gene: TRBD1
CDR3nt: TGTGCCAGCAGTTTGCGAGACAGGGTAAGCGAGCAGTACTTC
CDR3aa: CASSLRDRVSEQYF

abundance: .
v_gene: TRBV7-7
j_gene: TRBJ2-7
d_gene: TRBD1
CDR3nt: TGTGCCAGCAGCTTAGTTCGGGACAGGACCTACTACGAGCAGTACTTC
CDR3aa: CASSLVRDRTYYEQYF

abundance: .
v_gene: TRBV4-1
j_gene: TRBJ2-3
d_gene: TRBD1
CDR3nt: TGCGCCAGCAGCCAAGTACGGACAGGGCCCACAGATACGCAGTATTTT
CDR3aa: CASSQVRTGPTDTQYF

abundance: .
v_gene: TRBV5-3
j_gene: TRBJ1-2
d_gene: .
CDR3nt: TGTGCCAGAAGCTTGTTTGACGAGGGTACTAACTATGGCTACACCTTC
CDR3aa: CARSLFDEGTNYGYTF

abundance: .
v_gene: TRBV6-2/TRBV6-3
j_gene: TRBJ1-2
d_gene: .
CDR3nt: TGTGCCAGCAGCACGCCCAGGCGGGGAAACTATGGCTACACCTTC
CDR3aa: CASSTPRRGNYGYTF

abundance: .
v_gene: TRBV10-3
j_gene: TRBJ1-1
d_gene: .
CDR3nt: TGTGCCATCAGTAAAGGGGGGCTAGGTGGAATGAACACTGAAGCTTTCTTT
CDR3aa: CAISKGGLGGMNTEAFF

abundance: .
v_gene: TRBV4-1
j_gene: TRBJ1-3
d_gene: TRBD1
CDR3nt: TGCGCCAGCAGCCAAGATATGACAGGGGTTGCTGGAAACACCATATATTTT
CDR3aa: CASSQDMTGVAGNTIYF

abundance: .
v_gene: TRBV6-5
j_gene: TRBJ1-1
d_gene: .
CDR3nt: TGTGCCAGCAAAGAGGGGGGGCTGGGAACTGAAGCTTTCTTT
CDR3aa: CASKEGGLGTEAFF

abundance: .
v_gene: TRBV5-6
j_gene: TRBJ2-3
d_gene: .
CDR3nt: TGTGCCAGCAGGACCAGCACAGATACGCAGTATTTT
CDR3aa: CASRTSTDTQYF

abundance: .
v_gene: TRBV6-5
j_gene: TRBJ1-5
d_gene: .
CDR3nt: TGTGCCACCAAAGACCCGATGGAGAGTCAGCCCCAGCATTTT
CDR3aa: CATKDPMESQPQHF

abundance: .
v_gene: TRBV6-5
j_gene: TRBJ1-2
d_gene: .
CDR3nt: TGTGCCAGCAGTTACTCGATGGTTGGAGGCCGTGGCTACACCTTC
CDR3aa: CASSYSMVGGRGYTF

abundance: .
v_gene: TRBV3-1/TRBV3-2
j_gene: TRBJ2-1
d_gene: TRBD2
CDR3nt: TGTGCCAGCAGCCAAGTCACTAGCGGGGACCTAGGTGAGCAGTTCTTC
CDR3aa: CASSQVTSGDLGEQFF

abundance: .
v_gene: TRBV6-4
j_gene: TRBJ2-2
d_gene: .
CDR3nt: TGTGCCAGCAGTGAACAGGGGAACACCGGGGAGCTGTTTTTT
CDR3aa: CASSEQGNTGELFF

abundance: .
v_gene: TRBV11-2
j_gene: TRBJ2-7
d_gene: .
CDR3nt: TGTGCCAGCAGTTCCTCATCCGCGGGCGAGCAGTACTTC
CDR3aa: CASSSSSAGEQYF